The 4 T cell receptor beta chains presented below share a single source sample, sequenced in a study of technical replicates of blood from a few donors. Data came from immunoSEQ multiplex PCR; TCRdb stores just in-frame clones and leaves some out. The data show 70,000 or so clones, approximately 88% seen once. Sequenced sample: PBMCs. These receptors all come from a human donor in good health. Some clones in this sample may be carry-over from other donors' samples.

The chain joins TRBV5-6 to TRBJ2-3, with D unresolved. Between the trimmed V and J ends, which lost 1 base and 1 base, there was a span of 7 bases. The CDR3 extends over 14 amino acids. CDR1 is SGHDT, CDR2 YYEEEE, per germline. This chain's CDR3 is CASSLFQGTDTQYF. The CDR3, as DNA: TGTGCCAGCAGCTTGTTTCAGGGCACAGATACGCAGTATTTT.

The chain employs TRBV25-1 and TRBJ1-2; TRBD1 matches at 9 bases. Losses at the gene ends were 5 bases for V and 1 base for J; bases not matched to a gene: 11. The germline gives CDR1 MGHDK, CDR2 SYGVNS. The CDR3 sequence is 17 residues long. The CDR3 DNA follows: TGTGCCAGCAGTTCCGGGCCGGGACAGGGAATTAACTATGGCTACACCTTC. As protein: CASSSGPGQGINYGYTF.

This chain uses TRBV29-1 with TRBJ2-7; possible D gene TRBD2, 6 bases. The V end lost 3 bases, the J end lost 2 bases, and 17 bases lay between the germline ends. The CDR3 is 15 amino acids. The V gene's germline CDR1 is SQVTM and CDR2 ANQGSEA. The CDR3 sequence is CSVDGGGTGAYEQYF. CDR3 in DNA: TGCAGCGTTGACGGTGGGGGGACCGGGGCCTACGAGCAGTACTTC.

This chain joins TRBV2 and TRBJ1-1; tentatively, D is TRBD1 (5 bases). The CDR3 is made up of 14 amino acids. V lost 7 bases, J lost 7 bases, and 19 bases lay in between. Germline V gives CDR1 SNHLY, CDR2 FYNNEI. The CDR3 coding sequence is TGTGCCAGCAACCAAAGGGGAGGTCAGGGTGAAGCTTTCTTT. Translated: CASNQRGGQGEAFF. Filled out from reference TRBV2 and TRBJ1-1, the complete variable domain reads EPEVTQTPSHQVTQMGQEVILRCVPISNHLYFYWYRQILGQKVEFLVSFYNNEISEKSEIFDDQFSVERPDGSNFTLKIRSTKLEDSAMYFCASNQRGGQGEAFFGQGTRLTVV.